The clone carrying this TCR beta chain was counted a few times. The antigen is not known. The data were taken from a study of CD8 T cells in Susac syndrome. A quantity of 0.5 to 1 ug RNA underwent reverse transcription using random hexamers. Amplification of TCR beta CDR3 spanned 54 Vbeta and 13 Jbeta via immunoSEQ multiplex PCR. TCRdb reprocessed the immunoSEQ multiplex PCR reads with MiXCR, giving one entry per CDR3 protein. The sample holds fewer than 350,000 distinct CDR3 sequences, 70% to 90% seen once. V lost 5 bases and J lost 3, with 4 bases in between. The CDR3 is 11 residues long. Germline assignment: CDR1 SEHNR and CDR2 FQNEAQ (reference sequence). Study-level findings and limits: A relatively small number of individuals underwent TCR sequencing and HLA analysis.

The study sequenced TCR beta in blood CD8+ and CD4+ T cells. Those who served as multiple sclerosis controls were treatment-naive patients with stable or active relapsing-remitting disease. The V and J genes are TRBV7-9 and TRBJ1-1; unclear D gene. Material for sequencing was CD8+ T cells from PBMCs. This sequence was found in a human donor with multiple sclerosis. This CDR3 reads CASSVHTEAFF. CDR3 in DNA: TGTGCCAGCAGCGTGCACACTGAAGCTTTCTTT.